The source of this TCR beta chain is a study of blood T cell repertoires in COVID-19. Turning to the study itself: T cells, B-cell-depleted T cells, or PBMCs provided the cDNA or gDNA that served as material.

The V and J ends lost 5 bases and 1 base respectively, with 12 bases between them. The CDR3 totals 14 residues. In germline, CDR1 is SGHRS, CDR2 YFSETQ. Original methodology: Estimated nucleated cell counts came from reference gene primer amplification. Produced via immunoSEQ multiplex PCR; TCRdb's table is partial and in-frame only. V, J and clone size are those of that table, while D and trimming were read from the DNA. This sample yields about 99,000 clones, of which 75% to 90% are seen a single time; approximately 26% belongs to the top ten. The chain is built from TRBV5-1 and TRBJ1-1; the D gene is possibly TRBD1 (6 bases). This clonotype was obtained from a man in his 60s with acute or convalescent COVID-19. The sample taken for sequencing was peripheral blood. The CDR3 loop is CASRGAQGNTEAFF. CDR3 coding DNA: TGCGCCAGCAGGGGGGCACAGGGGAACACTGAAGCTTTCTTT.